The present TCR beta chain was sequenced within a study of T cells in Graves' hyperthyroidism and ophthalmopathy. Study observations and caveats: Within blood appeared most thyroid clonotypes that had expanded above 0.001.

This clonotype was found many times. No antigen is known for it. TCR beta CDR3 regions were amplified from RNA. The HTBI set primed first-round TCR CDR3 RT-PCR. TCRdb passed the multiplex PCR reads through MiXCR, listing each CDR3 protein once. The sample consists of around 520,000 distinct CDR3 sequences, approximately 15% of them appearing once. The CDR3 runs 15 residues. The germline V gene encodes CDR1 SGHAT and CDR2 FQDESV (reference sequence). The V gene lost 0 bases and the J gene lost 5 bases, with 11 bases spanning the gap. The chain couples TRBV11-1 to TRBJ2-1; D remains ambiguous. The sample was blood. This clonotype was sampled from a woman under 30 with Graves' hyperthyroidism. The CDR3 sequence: CASSLAPGRDNEQFF. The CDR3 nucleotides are TGTGCCAGCAGCTTAGCACCAGGAAGAGACAATGAGCAGTTCTTC.